This T cell receptor (beta chain) appears in the sequencing data of a study of cytomegalovirus exposure and HLA in healthy donors. Primers included in the PCR were 60 Vbeta and 13 Jbeta primers. Repertoires were generated with immunoSEQ multiplex PCR, while TCRdb's copy carries only in-frame clones and drops some. The data contain approximately 110,000 clones, over 75% of them singletons. The CDR3 runs 14 residues. V lost 5 bases to trimming and J lost 8 bases, with 18 bases between them. The germline gives CDR1 MDHEN, CDR2 SYDVKM. The receptor was derived from a woman in her thirties or forties in good health and CMV-seropositive. The genes are TRBV28 and TRBJ1-2, with D possibly matching TRBD1 (5 bases). Specimen: PBMCs. The CDR3 region is CASSPNTGESGYTF. The CDR3 DNA reads as TGTGCCAGCAGTCCCAATACGGGGGAATCGGGCTACACCTTC.